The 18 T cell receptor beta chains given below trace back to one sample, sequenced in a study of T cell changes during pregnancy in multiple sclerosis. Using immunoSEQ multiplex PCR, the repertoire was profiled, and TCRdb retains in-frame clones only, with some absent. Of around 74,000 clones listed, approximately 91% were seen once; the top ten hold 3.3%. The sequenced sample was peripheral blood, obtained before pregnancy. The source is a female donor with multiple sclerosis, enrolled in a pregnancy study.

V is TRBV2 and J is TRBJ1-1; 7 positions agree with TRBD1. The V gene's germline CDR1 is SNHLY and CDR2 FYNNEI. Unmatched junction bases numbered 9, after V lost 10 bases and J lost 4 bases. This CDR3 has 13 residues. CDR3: CATNRQGPTEAFF. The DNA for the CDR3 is TGTGCCACGAACAGACAGGGTCCCACTGAAGCTTTCTTT. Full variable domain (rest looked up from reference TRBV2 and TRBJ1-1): EPEVTQTPSHQVTQMGQEVILRCVPISNHLYFYWYRQILGQKVEFLVSFYNNEISEKSEIFDDQFSVERPDGSNFTLKIRSTKLEDSAMYFCATNRQGPTEAFFGQGTRLTVV.

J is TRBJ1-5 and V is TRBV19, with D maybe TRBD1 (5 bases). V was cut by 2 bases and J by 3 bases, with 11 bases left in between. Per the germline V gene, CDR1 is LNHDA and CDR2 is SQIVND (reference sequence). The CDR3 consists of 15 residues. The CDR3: CASSIQGVVNQPQHF. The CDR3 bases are TGTGCCAGTAGTATACAGGGTGTGGTCAATCAGCCCCAGCATTTT.

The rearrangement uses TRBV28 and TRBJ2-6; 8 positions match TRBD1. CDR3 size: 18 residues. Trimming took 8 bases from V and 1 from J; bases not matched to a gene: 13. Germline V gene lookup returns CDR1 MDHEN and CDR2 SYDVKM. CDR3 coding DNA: TGTGCCAGCTCCTGGAAGGACAGGGACCCTTCTGGGGCCAACGTCCTGACTTTC. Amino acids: CASSWKDRDPSGANVLTF.

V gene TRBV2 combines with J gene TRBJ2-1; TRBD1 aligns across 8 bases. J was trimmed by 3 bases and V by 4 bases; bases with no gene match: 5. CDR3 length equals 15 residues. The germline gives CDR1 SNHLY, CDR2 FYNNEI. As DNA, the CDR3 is TGTGCCAGCAGTGTCCAGGGGGCGGACTACAATGAGCAGTTCTTC. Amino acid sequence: CASSVQGADYNEQFF.

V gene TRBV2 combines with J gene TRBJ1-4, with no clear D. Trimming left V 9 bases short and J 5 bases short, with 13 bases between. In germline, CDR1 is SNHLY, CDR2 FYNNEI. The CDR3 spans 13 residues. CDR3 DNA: TGTGCCAGTTCGGGAGACCTAAATGAAAAACTGTTTTTT. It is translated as CASSGDLNEKLFF.

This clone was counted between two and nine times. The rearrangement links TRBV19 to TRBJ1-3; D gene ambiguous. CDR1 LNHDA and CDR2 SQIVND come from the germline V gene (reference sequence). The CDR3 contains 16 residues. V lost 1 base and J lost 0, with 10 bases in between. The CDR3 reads CASSIAHSRSGNTIYF. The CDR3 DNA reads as TGTGCCAGTAGTATAGCTCACAGTCGCTCTGGAAACACCATATATTTT.

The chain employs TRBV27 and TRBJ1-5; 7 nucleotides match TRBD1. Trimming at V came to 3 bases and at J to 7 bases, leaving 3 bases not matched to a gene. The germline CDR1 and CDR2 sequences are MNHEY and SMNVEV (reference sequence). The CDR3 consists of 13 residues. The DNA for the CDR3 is TGTGCCAGCAGTTTCCGGACAGGACAGCCCCAGCATTTT. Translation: CASSFRTGQPQHF.

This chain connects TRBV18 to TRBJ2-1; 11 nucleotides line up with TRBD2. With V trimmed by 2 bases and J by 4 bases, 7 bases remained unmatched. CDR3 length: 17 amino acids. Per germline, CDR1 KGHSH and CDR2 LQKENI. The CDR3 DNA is TGTGCCAGCTCACCAGGATTCCTAGCGGGGGGATACAATGAGCAGTTCTTC. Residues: CASSPGFLAGGYNEQFF.

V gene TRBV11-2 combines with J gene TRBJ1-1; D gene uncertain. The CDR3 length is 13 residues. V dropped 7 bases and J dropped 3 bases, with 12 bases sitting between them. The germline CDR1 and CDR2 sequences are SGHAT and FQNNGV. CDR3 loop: CASTPGFDTEAFF. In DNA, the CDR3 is TGTGCCAGCACCCCGGGGTTCGACACTGAAGCTTTCTTT.

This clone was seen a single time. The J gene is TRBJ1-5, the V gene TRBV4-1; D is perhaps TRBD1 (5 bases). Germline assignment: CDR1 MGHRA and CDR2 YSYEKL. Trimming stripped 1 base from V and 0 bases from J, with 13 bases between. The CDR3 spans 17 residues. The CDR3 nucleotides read TGCGCCAGCAGCCAAGGCGGGACGCACGGTAGCAATCAGCCCCAGCATTTT. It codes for CASSQGGTHGSNQPQHF.

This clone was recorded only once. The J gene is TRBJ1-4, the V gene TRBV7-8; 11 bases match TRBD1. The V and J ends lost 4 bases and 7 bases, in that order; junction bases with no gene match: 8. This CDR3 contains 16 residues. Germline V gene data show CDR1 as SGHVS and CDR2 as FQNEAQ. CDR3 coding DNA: TGTGCCAGCAGCTCGGACAGGGGGCACTGGGGTGAAAAACTGTTTTTT. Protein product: CASSSDRGHWGEKLFF. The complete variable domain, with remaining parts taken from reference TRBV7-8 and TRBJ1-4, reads GAGVSQSPRYKVAKRGQDVALRCDPISGHVSLFWYQQALGQGPEFLTYFQNEAQLDKSGLPSDRFFAERPEGSVSTLKIQRTQQEDSAVYLCASSSDRGHWGEKLFFGSGTQLSVL.

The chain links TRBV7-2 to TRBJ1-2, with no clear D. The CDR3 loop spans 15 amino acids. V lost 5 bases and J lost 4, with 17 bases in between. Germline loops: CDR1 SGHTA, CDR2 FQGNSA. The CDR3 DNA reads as TGTGCCAGCAGCCGAGGGAAGGGTTTAGCCTATGGCTACACCTTC. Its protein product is CASSRGKGLAYGYTF.

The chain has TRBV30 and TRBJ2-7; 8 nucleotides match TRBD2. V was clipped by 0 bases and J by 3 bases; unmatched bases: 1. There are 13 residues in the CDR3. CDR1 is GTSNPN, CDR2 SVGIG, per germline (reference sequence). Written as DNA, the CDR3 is TGTGCCTGGAGTGTAACTAGCGGCTACGAGCAGTACTTC. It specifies CAWSVTSGYEQYF.

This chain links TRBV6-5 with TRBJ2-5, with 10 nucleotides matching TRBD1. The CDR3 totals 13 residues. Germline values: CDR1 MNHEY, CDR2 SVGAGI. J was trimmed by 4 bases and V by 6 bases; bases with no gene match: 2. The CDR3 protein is CASSRQGAETQYF. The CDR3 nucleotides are TGTGCCAGCAGCAGACAGGGGGCAGAGACCCAGTACTTC.

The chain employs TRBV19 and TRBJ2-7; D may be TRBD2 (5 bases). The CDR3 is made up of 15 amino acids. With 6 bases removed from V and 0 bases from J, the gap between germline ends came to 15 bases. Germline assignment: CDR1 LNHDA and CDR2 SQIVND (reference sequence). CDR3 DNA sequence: TGTGCCAGTAGCATATTAAAGGACTCCTCCTACGAGCAGTACTTC. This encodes CASSILKDSSYEQYF.

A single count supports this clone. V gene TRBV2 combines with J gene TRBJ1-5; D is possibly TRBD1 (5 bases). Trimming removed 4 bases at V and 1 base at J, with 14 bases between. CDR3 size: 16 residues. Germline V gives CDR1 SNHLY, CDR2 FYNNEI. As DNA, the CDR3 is TGTGCCAGCAGTGCAGGGTTTGGGTTCAGCAATCAGCCCCAGCATTTT. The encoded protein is CASSAGFGFSNQPQHF.

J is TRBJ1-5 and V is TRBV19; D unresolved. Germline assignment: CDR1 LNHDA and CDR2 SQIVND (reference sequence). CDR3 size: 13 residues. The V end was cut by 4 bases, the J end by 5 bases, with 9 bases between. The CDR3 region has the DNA TGTGCCAGTAGTAATCAGAAAGATCAGCCCCAGCATTTT. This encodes CASSNQKDQPQHF. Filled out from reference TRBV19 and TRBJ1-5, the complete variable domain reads DGGITQSPKYLFRKEGQNVTLSCEQNLNHDAMYWYRQDPGQGLRLIYYSQIVNDFQKGDIAEGYSVSREKKESFPLTVTSAQKNPTAFYLCASSNQKDQPQHFGDGTRLSIL.

The CDR3 is CASSLKAPPTGAYNEQFF. The CDR3 DNA reads as TGTGCCAGCAGCTTAAAAGCCCCGCCGACAGGGGCCTACAATGAGCAGTTCTTC. The chain combines TRBV7-6 with TRBJ2-1, with TRBD1 identical over 8 bases. Germline CDR1 SGHVS, CDR2 FNYEAQ. V lost 2 bases, J lost 2 bases, and 11 bases stayed unmatched. This CDR3 has 18 amino acids.